This TCR beta chain was recorded in a study of cytomegalovirus exposure and HLA in healthy donors (dated 2017 in TCRdb). Concerning the study at large: An earlier analysis of some 600 of the donors reported roughly 300 Gb of sequence data and around 100 million unique TCR beta sequences obtained from some 200 million T cells. A later analysis re-analyzed previously published TCR beta repertoires from 550 to 700 donors and added high-resolution HLA genotyping to study TCR occurrence patterns. The study aimed to test whether cataloging public T cell receptors could reveal signatures of past pathogen exposure. An earlier analysis of several hundred of the donors applied high-throughput TCR beta sequencing to assess whether each TCR beta V gene segment acted as functional or pseudogenic. An early release covering some 640 HLA-typed donors comprised roughly 300 gigabases of sequencing data and 85 million or so unique TCR sequences. High-throughput TCR immunosequencing, statistical association of individual TCRs with disease status, and machine learning were combined to predict cytomegalovirus infection status. Roughly 5 DR-DQ haplotypes were handled as single units for association and clustering, since linkage in the cohort was strong. Of the roughly 400 genotyped donors, 65% to 90% fell in the genetic ancestry cluster associated with self-reported Caucasian donors. HLA typing included class I and class II loci at four-digit resolution. The T cell repertoires of some 700 subjects were profiled by immunosequencing and related to cytomegalovirus serostatus. Every repertoire in the discovery cohort had been generated on one and the same sequencing platform. The number of typed donors differed by locus: about 629-640 for A, B, C, DRB1 and DQB1; approximately 530 for DQA1; 606 for DPA1; and around 450 for DPB1. Among a few hundred genotyped donors of the cohort, an average of roughly 240,000 unique TCR beta nucleotide sequences were sequenced per donor, roughly 20% of them non-productive. Genome-wide SNP genotypes for about 55% of the roughly 670 donors were used in a later genetic analysis, which treated that subset as a discovery cohort. The later analysis used no new phenotypic data to find candidate immune exposures, relying instead on TCR beta sequences and their occurrence across donors. Besides the first cohort of some 670 subjects, a separate validation cohort made up of over a hundred different subjects was used. Donor age, sex, ethnicity and CMV serostatus were compiled together with the repertoire data. Overall study results and their limits: Linkage disequilibrium might explain the correlated functional status among segregating V segments, but an unknown experimental factor could not be ruled out. Assigning TCR associations to individual alleles was difficult when HLA alleles, especially DR and DQ, strongly co-occurred. A further reported finding was that TCR beta sequences accurately predicted the HLA-A and HLA-B alleles for most subjects in the first cohort. Only TCR beta chains were sequenced in this cohort, and the absence of alpha or paired-chain data limited detectable features. A cluster of highly shared sequence variants was judged likely to represent a technical artifact of the sequencing pipeline. In a later analysis, the rate of TCR association differed among HLA loci, with DRB1 alleles having the most associated TCRs and HLA-C alleles having the fewest. In a later genetic analysis, a missense DCLRE1C variant was associated with V-gene and J-gene trimming of TCR beta chains, and the association was replicated in an independent cohort. The only immune exposure information available for the cohort was CMV serostatus. The authors suggested that the approach could potentially be generalized to other disease states and immunological phenotypes. Presence/absence analyses assumed roughly uniform sequencing depth across donors, an assumption that may not hold. Across donors, most TCR sequences were observed very rarely, whereas some public TCRs were present in many individuals. At a false discovery rate of 0.05, a later analysis linked 16,951 TCR beta sequences to specific HLA alleles. Several of the top co-occurrence clusters appeared to be linked to parvovirus B19, influenza, CMV and Epstein-Barr virus, according to a later analysis. Some IMGT-functional V segments, including TRBV6-2 and TRBV6-3, could not be distinguished by the 87-base-pair reads and were therefore excluded. In a later genetic analysis, fewer N-insertions in productive TCRs were reported among donors in an Asian-associated ancestry cluster than the roughly 640-donor mean. Because counts were too low, about 15 rarely observed V segments, including chromosome 9 orphons, were left out of the earlier analysis of several hundred of the donors. Compared with equally common non-associated chains, HLA-associated TCR beta chains in a later analysis were more clonally expanded and had lower generation probabilities. A few of the identified cytomegalovirus-associated TCR beta chains were confirmed in vitro to be specific for cytomegalovirus antigens. Broadly in line with IMGT annotations, most TCR beta V segments showed up in productive rearrangements about 87% or about 30% of the time in an earlier analysis of several hundred of the donors. Cytomegalovirus status was reported to be diagnosed by the classifier with high specificity and sensitivity in both the original and validation cohorts. The study listed 150 to 200 TCR beta chains as associated with cytomegalovirus. Because some donors lacked HLA typing at each locus, the association tests relied only on the typed subset. In a later analysis, most CMV-associated TCR beta chains were found to appear HLA-restricted, with HLA associations seemingly driven largely by CMV exposure.

The library was obtained by the immunoSEQ multiplex PCR assay. For the multiplex PCR, a mixture combining 60 forward primers for TCR Vbeta segments and 13 reverse primers for TCR Jbeta segments was used. The CDR3 region of rearranged TCR beta genes was amplified from genomic DNA with a multiplex PCR assay. The amplified TCR beta libraries were sequenced on the Illumina HiSeq System as 87-base-pair reads. Per the original workflow: A later analysis counted about 82 million unique TCR beta chains across the 700 or so repertoires, and 9 million to 14 million of these chains were shared by at least two donors. To remove PCR and sequencing errors, raw reads were error-corrected and collapsed into unique sequences using a nearest-neighbor algorithm that merged closely related sequences. Alignment of CDR3 sequences to IMGT reference sequences was used to assign V, D and J gene segments. For a sequence to be retained, at least a six-nucleotide match to both a V gene segment and a J gene segment was required. A rearrangement was called productive if the CDR3 had no stop codons and remained in frame with V and J, and every other rearrangement was called non-productive. Following IMGT convention, CDR3 was defined as the stretch from the second conserved V-encoded cysteine to the conserved J-encoded phenylalanine. The earlier analysis of fewer than 750 of the donors excluded sequences that lacked an unambiguous match to a single V gene segment. In an earlier analysis of 587 of the donors, a V segment was called functional when productive rearrangements were above 56.7%, and segregating when the standard deviation between donors exceeded 5%. To diagnose cytomegalovirus status from the catalog of TCR beta chain sequences, a statistical classification framework was built. A later analysis assigned V and J genes by comparing TCR nucleotide sequences with IMGT/GENE-DB human TR gene sequences. A later analysis assigned CDR3 sequences and most-parsimonious VDJ recombination scenarios with the TCRdist pipeline. A later analysis defined each TCR beta chain by its CDR3 amino acid sequence plus V-gene family, and excluded reads lacking a unique V-gene family. A later analysis removed over 500 highly shared, low-generation-probability nucleotide sequences to deal with suspected cross-contamination and a sequencing artifact. In a later analysis, a clonal expansion index was calculated for each public chain from normalized within-repertoire ranks of inferred template counts. Generation probabilities in a later analysis came from a VDJ recombination model fitted to out-of-frame rearrangements, and those results were checked against IGoR. Hypergeometric tests were used in a later analysis to score TCR-TCR, TCR-HLA and TCR-CMV co-occurrence, with a repertoire-size bias correction applied to the TCR pairs. A later analysis estimated false discovery rates by permuting HLA or CMV assignments 20 times. A later analysis grouped co-occurring TCRs with DBSCAN, adding TCRdist sequence similarity when clustering within HLA-allele-positive subsets. Repertoires with fewer than 30,000 or more than 120,000 public chains were left out of co-occurrence clustering, as were a handful of repertoires with anomalous nucleotide sharing. The table was pulled from immuneACCESS by TCRdb, which kept in-frame rearrangements only. Such tables lose some clones; where checked, under half of the loss comes from unresolved V genes, and the rest has no known cause. Clone size and the V and J calls come from that table; the DNA yielded D and trimming. The sample has approximately 150,000 clones on record, about four fifths of them singletons. The ten largest account for about 3.2% of the sample.

The junction shows trimming of 2 bases on V and 1 base on J, plus 9 bases between the germline ends. The germline V gene (reference sequence) specifies MNHEY as CDR1 and SMNVEV as CDR2. Reading from cysteine to phenylalanine, the CDR3 counts 14 amino acids. Just CDR3 DNA is preserved here, 42 bases in frame from base 1. For this clone: The antigen this receptor binds is unknown. Per-nucleotide qualities are absent, and no much larger clonotype sits a single base away. This same CDR3 is encoded by further DNA sequences in the sample.

The cohort comprised 550 to 700 healthy bone marrow donors. All cohort members were sampled while nominally healthy, although unrecorded immune exposures were likely present. The donor tested CMV seropositive and was one of the 289 seropositive cohort members. A peripheral blood sample was collected from each donor, and TCR beta sequencing was performed on peripheral blood mononuclear cells. The Qiagen DNeasy Blood Extraction Kit was used to extract genomic DNA from the blood cell samples. Sequences were obtained from PBMCs. The TCR comes from a man aged 18 to 29 in good health and CMV-seropositive. The V gene is TRBV27 and the J gene is TRBJ2-7; matching of 6 bases hints at TRBD2 as the D gene. The CDR3 protein: CASSLAGSSYEQYF. The sequence in DNA is TGTGCCAGCAGTTTAGCGGGATCATCCTACGAGCAGTACTTC.